Following are 12 T cell receptor beta chains from one sample sequenced in a study of blood T cell repertoires in COVID-19. Here immunoSEQ multiplex PCR was the method, and the copy in TCRdb shows in-frame clones only, minus some. This sample has some 290,000 clones; roughly 86% occur once, and the top ten carry over 9%. Source material: PBMCs or T cells enriched from blood (not recorded which). The receptors were gathered from a woman in her twenties or thirties who had recovered from COVID-19.

The rearrangement links TRBV7-8 to TRBJ2-7; perhaps TRBD2 as D (6 bases). V was cut by 1 base and J by 6 bases, with 16 bases left in between. The CDR3 is 15 residues long. Germline assignment: CDR1 SGHVS and CDR2 FQNEAQ. CDR3 sequence: CASSLERSGGLEQYF. The DNA of the CDR3 is TGTGCCAGCAGCTTAGAAAGGTCCGGAGGGCTCGAGCAGTACTTC.

This clone came up once. The chain joins TRBV6-6 to TRBJ1-1; D is ambiguous. CDR1 and CDR2 from the germline V gene are MNHNY and SVGAGI (reference sequence). V shed 6 bases and J shed 4 bases, with 12 bases lying between them. CDR3 length: 13 residues. DNA for the CDR3: TGTGCCAGCAGCCCTCCCTCAGGCACTGAAGCTTTCTTT. This codes for CASSPPSGTEAFF.

The gene calls are TRBV7-2 and TRBJ2-1; TRBD2 is a possible D gene (5 bases). Deletions cut 1 base from V and 7 bases from J, with 20 bases between. The germline gives CDR1 SGHTA, CDR2 FQGNSA. This CDR3 has 17 amino acids. The CDR3 DNA reads TGTGCCAGCAGCTTAGTCAGAGTCGGCGGGTGGGGTAATGAGCAGTTCTTC. It encodes CASSLVRVGGWGNEQFF.

V is TRBV6-5 and J is TRBJ2-5; TRBD2 matches 12 bases. Unmatched junction bases numbered 4, after V lost 2 bases and J lost 6 bases. The germline V gene has CDR1 MNHEY and CDR2 SVGAGI. This CDR3 spans 15 amino acids. The CDR3 nucleotides read TGTGCCAGCAGTTACGGACTAGCGGGGTCAAAGACCCAGTACTTC. Translation gives CASSYGLAGSKTQYF.

The chain joins TRBV19 to TRBJ1-5, with unresolved D. The V gene lost 0 bases and the J gene lost 7 bases, with 10 bases spanning the gap. CDR1 and CDR2 from the germline V gene are LNHDA and SQIVND (reference sequence). This CDR3 is built from 14 residues. In DNA form, the CDR3 reads TGTGCCAGTAGTATAGAATTAGAGGAACAGCCCCAGCATTTT. Protein sequence: CASSIELEEQPQHF.

The genes are TRBV7-6 and TRBJ2-2; D is possibly TRBD2 (6 bases). V lost 2 bases, J lost 1 base, and 20 bases lay in between. Germline lookup yields CDR1 SGHVS and CDR2 FNYEAQ. CDR3 length: 19 residues. The CDR3 sequence is CASSLTENPGTLNTGELFF. The CDR3 bases are TGTGCCAGCAGCTTAACTGAAAACCCCGGGACTTTGAACACCGGGGAGCTGTTTTTT. Based on the CDR3 plus reference TRBV7-6 and TRBJ2-2, the full variable domain is GAGVSQSPRYKVTKRGQDVALRCDPISGHVSLYWYRQALGQGPEFLTYFNYEAQQDKSGLPNDRFSAERPEGSISTLTIQRTEQRDSAMYRCASSLTENPGTLNTGELFFGEGSRLTVL.

The chain links TRBV4-1 to TRBJ2-7, with TRBD1 matching over 8 bases. The CDR3 loop spans 16 amino acids. The germline CDR1 and CDR2 sequences are MGHRA and YSYEKL. The junction had 6 bases not matched to a gene; V was cut back by 0 bases and J by 2 bases. The CDR3 loop is CASSQDATGGTYEQYF. The CDR3 nucleotides read TGCGCCAGCAGCCAAGACGCCACAGGGGGAACCTACGAGCAGTACTTC.

This chain joins TRBV19 and TRBJ2-2, with D possibly matching TRBD2 (5 bases). This CDR3 contains 12 residues. Looked up from germline, CDR1 is LNHDA and CDR2 is SQIVND (reference sequence). The ends were cut back, 5 bases at V and 7 bases at J, with 8 bases in the middle. The CDR3 sequence is CASSFSGGELFF. For the CDR3, the DNA is TGTGCCAGTAGTTTCAGCGGCGGGGAGCTGTTTTTT.

This rearrangement joins TRBV3-1 (or the pseudogene TRBV3-2) to TRBJ2-7; 8 positions agree with TRBD2. The V gene's germline CDR1 is LGHDT and CDR2 YNNKEL (reference sequence). J was trimmed by 4 bases and V by 5 bases; bases with no gene match: 7. The CDR3 consists of 14 residues. Written as DNA, the CDR3 is TGTGCCAGCAGCTCACAGCGGGAGAATTACGAGCAGTACTTC. Protein: CASSSQRENYEQYF.

The J gene is TRBJ1-2, the V gene TRBV28; no reliable D call. CDR3 length equals 13 residues. Trimming took 5 bases from V and 3 from J, leaving 10 bases between them. Germline CDR1 is MDHEN and CDR2 is SYDVKM. Written as DNA, the CDR3 is TGTGCCAGCAGTGCCGGGTCCGACTATGGCTACACCTTC. Amino acid sequence: CASSAGSDYGYTF.

V gene TRBV7-9 combines with J gene TRBJ2-7, with D possibly TRBD1 on 5 matching bases. Germline loops: CDR1 SEHNR, CDR2 FQNEAQ (reference sequence). CDR3 length: 15 residues. Trimming shortened V by 4 bases and J by 1 base, and 14 bases separated the two germline ends. The CDR3 nucleotides read TGTGCCAGCAGCTCCTTTCAGGGCGCGTCCTACGAGCAGTACTTC. This sequence encodes CASSSFQGASYEQYF.

This chain links TRBV5-6 with TRBJ2-7; 7 bases map to TRBD1. The trim removed 2 bases at V and 5 bases at J, leaving 4 bases unmatched. The germline CDR1 and CDR2 sequences are SGHDT and YYEEEE. This CDR3 is 13 amino acids long. The chain's CDR3 is CASSFRQGDEQYF. CDR3 DNA sequence: TGTGCCAGCAGCTTTCGACAGGGAGACGAGCAGTACTTC.